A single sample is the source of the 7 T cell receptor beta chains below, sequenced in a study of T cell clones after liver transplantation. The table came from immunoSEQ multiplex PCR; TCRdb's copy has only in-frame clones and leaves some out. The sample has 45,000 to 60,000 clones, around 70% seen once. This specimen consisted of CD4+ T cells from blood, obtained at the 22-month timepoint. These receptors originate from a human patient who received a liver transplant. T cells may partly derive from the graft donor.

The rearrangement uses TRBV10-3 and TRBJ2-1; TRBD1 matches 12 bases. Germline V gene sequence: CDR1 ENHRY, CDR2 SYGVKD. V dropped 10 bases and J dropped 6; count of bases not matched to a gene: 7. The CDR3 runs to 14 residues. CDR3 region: CATEGTGGFNEQFF. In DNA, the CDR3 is TGTGCCACCGAAGGGACAGGGGGCTTCAATGAGCAGTTCTTC.

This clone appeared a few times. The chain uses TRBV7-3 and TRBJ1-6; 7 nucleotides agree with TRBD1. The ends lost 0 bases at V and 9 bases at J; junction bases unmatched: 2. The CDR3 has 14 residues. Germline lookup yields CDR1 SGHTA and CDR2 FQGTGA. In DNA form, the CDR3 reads TGTGCCAGCAGCTTAACAGGGGGCGCTTCACCCCTCCACTTT. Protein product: CASSLTGGASPLHF.

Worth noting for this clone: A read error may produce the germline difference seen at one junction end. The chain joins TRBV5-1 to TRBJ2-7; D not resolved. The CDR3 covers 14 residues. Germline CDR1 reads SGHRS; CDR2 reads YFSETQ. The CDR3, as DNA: TGCGCCAGCAACTTGGGAAGGAACAGCGACGAGCAGTACTTC. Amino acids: CASNLGRNSDEQYF.

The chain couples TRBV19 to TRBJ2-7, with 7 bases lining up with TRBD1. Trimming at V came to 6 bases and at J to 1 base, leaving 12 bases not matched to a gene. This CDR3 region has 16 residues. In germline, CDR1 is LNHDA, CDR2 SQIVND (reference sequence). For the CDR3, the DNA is TGTGCCAGTAGAAAGACCGGGACAGCCTCTTCCTACGAGCAGTACTTC. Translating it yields CASRKTGTASSYEQYF. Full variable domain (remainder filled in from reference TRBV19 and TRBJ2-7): DGGITQSPKYLFRKEGQNVTLSCEQNLNHDAMYWYRQDPGQGLRLIYYSQIVNDFQKGDIAEGYSVSREKKESFPLTVTSAQKNPTAFYLCASRKTGTASSYEQYFGPGTRLTVT.

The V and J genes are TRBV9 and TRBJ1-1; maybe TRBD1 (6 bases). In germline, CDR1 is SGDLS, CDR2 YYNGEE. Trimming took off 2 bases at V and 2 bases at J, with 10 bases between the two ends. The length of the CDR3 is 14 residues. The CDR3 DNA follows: TGTGCCAGCAGCGTTGACAGGTATAACACTGAAGCTTTCTTT. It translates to CASSVDRYNTEAFF.

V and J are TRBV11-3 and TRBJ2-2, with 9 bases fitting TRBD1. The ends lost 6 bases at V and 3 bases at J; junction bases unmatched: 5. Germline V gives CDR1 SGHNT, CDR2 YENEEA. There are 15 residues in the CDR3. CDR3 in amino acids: CASRDRGSDTGELFF. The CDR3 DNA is TGTGCCAGCAGAGACAGGGGGTCGGACACCGGGGAGCTGTTTTTT.

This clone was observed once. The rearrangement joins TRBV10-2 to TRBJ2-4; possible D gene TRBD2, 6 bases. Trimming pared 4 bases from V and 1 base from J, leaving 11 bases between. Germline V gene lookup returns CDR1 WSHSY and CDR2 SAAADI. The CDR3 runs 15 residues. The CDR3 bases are TGCGCCAGCAGTGCCCAACGGGGGGCCAAAAACATTCAGTACTTC. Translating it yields CASSAQRGAKNIQYF.